The 22 T cell receptor beta chains given below trace back to one sample, sequenced in a study of blood T cell repertoires in COVID-19. The assay was immunoSEQ multiplex PCR, and TCRdb's table has in-frame clones only and misses some. The data show hundreds of thousands of clones, 85% to 90% seen once. Sequencing was carried out using peripheral blood. These receptor sequences come from a man between 18 and 29 years old with COVID-19, enrolled during active disease.

The chain uses TRBV18 and TRBJ2-7; weak D call: TRBD2 (5 bases). There are 15 residues in the CDR3. With 5 bases removed from V and 4 bases from J, the gap between germline ends came to 18 bases. The V gene's germline CDR1 is KGHSH and CDR2 LQKENI. CDR3 sequence reads: CASSVGNGEGYEQYF. CDR3 sequence (DNA): TGTGCCAGCTCAGTAGGGAATGGAGAGGGTTACGAGCAGTACTTC.

The V and J genes are TRBV28 and TRBJ1-6, with D unresolved. The germline CDR1 and CDR2 sequences are MDHEN and SYDVKM. This CDR3 is 19 amino acids long. V gave up 6 bases and J gave up 10 bases, with 31 bases separating them. CDR3 nucleotide sequence: TGTGCCAGCAGCCCTCTCGATGTTTTTGGACTTGCTGCACGGTCACCCCTCCACTTT. Its translation: CASSPLDVFGLAARSPLHF. The entire variable domain, with the rest obtained from reference TRBV28 and TRBJ1-6, is as follows: DVKVTQSSRYLVKRTGEKVFLECVQDMDHENMFWYRQDPGLGLRLIYFSYDVKMKEKGDIPEGYSVSREKKERFSLILESASTNQTSMYLCASSPLDVFGLAARSPLHFGNGTRLTVT.

Concerning this clone: Other DNA sequences from this sample encode an identical CDR3 as well. The gene calls are TRBV5-1 and TRBJ1-5; 9 bases match TRBD1. The J segment lost 1 base and the V segment lost 4 bases, leaving 6 bases of the junction unmatched. CDR1 and CDR2 from the germline V gene are SGHRS and YFSETQ. This CDR3 is built from 16 residues. The CDR3 region is CASSPGQGRSNQPQHF. CDR3 bases: TGCGCCAGCAGCCCGGGACAGGGACGGAGCAATCAGCCCCAGCATTTT.

The rearrangement links TRBV11-3 to TRBJ2-7; TRBD1 matches 7 bases. The CDR3 totals 14 residues. The germline CDR1 and CDR2 sequences are SGHNT and YENEEA. V was clipped by 3 bases and J by 2 bases; unmatched bases: 4. Here the CDR3 reads CASSFKGAAYEQYF. CDR3 nucleotide sequence: TGTGCCAGCAGCTTCAAGGGGGCCGCCTACGAGCAGTACTTC.

This clone was counted a single time. The chain couples TRBV18 to TRBJ1-1; a weak D match, TRBD1 (6 bases). CDR1 is KGHSH and CDR2 is LQKENI in the germline V gene. This CDR3 contains 14 residues. Trimming took off 9 bases at V and 0 bases at J, with 14 bases between the two ends. CDR3 DNA sequence: TGTGCCAGTGGACAGTACTCCATGAACACTGAAGCTTTCTTT. Protein product: CASGQYSMNTEAFF.

The chain carries TRBV5-5 and TRBJ2-1; D is perhaps TRBD2 (5 bases). Trimming removed 0 bases at V and 4 bases at J, with 8 bases between. The CDR3 sequence is 14 residues long. Germline values: CDR1 SGHKS, CDR2 YYEKEE (reference sequence). The CDR3 protein is CASSLVSGYNEQFF. CDR3 bases: TGTGCCAGCAGCTTGGTATCGGGGTACAATGAGCAGTTCTTC. Full variable domain (remainder filled in from reference TRBV5-5 and TRBJ2-1): DAGVTQSPTHLIKTRGQQVTLRCSPISGHKSVSWYQQVLGQGPQFIFQYYEKEERGRGNFPDRFSARQFPNYSSELNVNALLLGDSALYLCASSLVSGYNEQFFGPGTRLTVL.

This chain connects TRBV6-1 to TRBJ1-3, with D unresolved. Germline lookup yields CDR1 MNHNS and CDR2 SASEGT. The CDR3 is 17 amino acids. V was shortened by 0 bases and J by 0 bases, with 12 bases between the two germline ends. The DNA of the CDR3 is TGTGCCAGCAGTGAAGCCCACGGAGGAAGCTCTGGAAACACCATATATTTT. Amino acids: CASSEAHGGSSGNTIYF.

The J gene is TRBJ2-3, the V gene TRBV2; D may be TRBD2 (6 bases). Germline V CDR1 and CDR2: SNHLY, FYNNEI. With 0 bases removed from V and 0 bases from J, the gap between germline ends came to 16 bases. CDR3 size: 18 residues. The CDR3 reads CASSEAEDGLTSTDTQYF. The DNA of the CDR3 is TGTGCCAGCAGTGAAGCAGAGGACGGACTAACTAGCACAGATACGCAGTATTTT.

The chain joins TRBV28 to TRBJ2-3; 9 bases line up with TRBD1. Germline trimming cut 4 bases from V and 11 bases from J; bases unmatched to any gene: 4. CDR1 MDHEN and CDR2 SYDVKM come from the germline V gene. The CDR3 runs 12 residues. The CDR3 region is CASSYDRGMQYF. CDR3 nucleotide sequence: TGTGCCAGCAGTTATGACAGGGGGATGCAGTATTTT.

The gene calls are TRBV6-5 and TRBJ1-2; D is perhaps TRBD1 (6 bases). The CDR3 contains 14 residues. Germline CDR1 and CDR2: MNHEY and SVGAGI. The ends were cut back, 6 bases at V and 2 bases at J, with 13 bases in the middle. The CDR3 DNA sequence: TGTGCCAGCAGCCCCGGGGGGCCCAACTATGGCTACACCTTC. Translation gives CASSPGGPNYGYTF.

The table lists this clone with a count of one. CDR3 bases: TGTGCCAGCAGCGGGGACGGACTAAGAGGGGAGCTGTTTTTT. Residues: CASSGDGLRGELFF. This sequence joins TRBV3-1 (or the pseudogene TRBV3-2) and TRBJ2-2; D is possibly TRBD2 (6 bases). Germline CDR1 reads LGHDT; CDR2 reads YNNKEL (reference sequence). This CDR3 is built from 14 residues. Trimming took off 5 bases at V and 8 bases at J, with 15 bases between the two ends.

V usage is TRBV24-1 and J usage is TRBJ2-1; 8 nucleotides line up with TRBD1. CDR3 length: 16 residues. Germline-derived CDR1 and CDR2 are KGHDR and SFDVKD. Trimming cost V 2 bases and J 4 bases; bases outside gene matches: 6. CDR3 DNA sequence: TGTGCCACCAGTGATTATTCAGGGGGCTATTACAATGAGCAGTTCTTC. Translated: CATSDYSGGYYNEQFF.

The rearrangement joins TRBV7-2 to TRBJ2-4, with D maybe TRBD1 (6 bases). Germline loops: CDR1 SGHTA, CDR2 FQGNSA. This CDR3 is built from 15 residues. V was shortened by 2 bases and J by 2 bases, with 10 bases between the two germline ends. Here the CDR3 reads CASSLQGLTKNIQYF. The CDR3 DNA follows: TGTGCCAGCAGCTTACAGGGGCTTACCAAAAACATTCAGTACTTC.

CDR3 nucleotides: TGTGCCAGCAGCCCCCGGGACAGCTCCTACGAGCAGTACTTC. Residues: CASSPRDSSYEQYF. The chain employs TRBV6-5 and TRBJ2-7, with 7 bases lining up with TRBD1. The CDR3 has 14 amino acids. V gave up 6 bases and J gave up 0 bases; unmatched junction bases: 5. Germline assignment: CDR1 MNHEY and CDR2 SVGAGI.

The gene calls are TRBV14 and TRBJ2-7, with TRBD1 as a possible D gene (6 bases). The CDR3 is 15 amino acids. Germline V gene lookup returns CDR1 SGHDN and CDR2 FVKESK. V was cut by 0 bases and J by 1 base, with 10 bases left in between. CDR3 region: CASSQETGRSYEQYF. The DNA for the CDR3 is TGTGCCAGCAGCCAAGAAACAGGGCGATCCTACGAGCAGTACTTC.

The rearrangement links TRBV9 to TRBJ2-1, with 7 bases aligning to TRBD2. After removal of 0 bases from V and 7 bases from J, the junction contained 16 bases not matched to a gene. The CDR3 runs 18 residues. Germline V lookup: CDR1 SGDLS, CDR2 YYNGEE. In DNA, the CDR3 is TGTGCCAGCAGCGTAGACTCCCCTACCCCGGGAGGAGGGAATGAGCAGTTCTTC. Protein sequence: CASSVDSPTPGGGNEQFF.

The genes are TRBV2 and TRBJ1-2; 10 bases are shared with TRBD1. V trimming: 8 bases; J trimming: 4 bases; junction bases outside the gene matches: 7. Per germline, CDR1 SNHLY and CDR2 FYNNEI. The CDR3 length is 14 residues. CDR3 nucleotides: TGTGCCAGCTCCCGGGACAGGGGAAGCTATGGCTACACCTTC. Its protein is CASSRDRGSYGYTF.

This chain connects TRBV3-1 (or the pseudogene TRBV3-2) to TRBJ2-5; 10 bases map to TRBD2. Germline V gene lookup returns CDR1 LGHDT and CDR2 YNNKEL (reference sequence). With 1 base clipped from V and 2 bases from J, the junction kept 4 bases outside the gene matches. The CDR3 is 16 residues long. The CDR3 coding sequence is TGTGCCAGCAGCCAAGCCGTAGCGGGAGGACAAGAGACCCAGTACTTC. Its translation is CASSQAVAGGQETQYF.

CDR3 sequence: CASSQDFNTGELFF. The DNA for the CDR3 is TGTGCCAGCAGCCAAGACTTTAACACCGGGGAGCTGTTTTTT. The chain links TRBV14 to TRBJ2-2; D ambiguous. CDR1 is SGHDN, CDR2 FVKESK, per germline. V lost 0 bases to trimming and J lost 2 bases, with 4 bases between them. CDR3 length: 14 residues. Looking up the rest from reference TRBV14 and TRBJ2-2 gives the full variable domain: EAGVTQFPSHSVIEKGQTVTLRCDPISGHDNLYWYRRVMGKEIKFLLHFVKESKQDESGMPNNRFLAERTGGTYSTLKVQPAELEDSGVYFCASSQDFNTGELFFGEGSRLTVL.

J is TRBJ2-2 and V is TRBV6-5; possibly TRBD2 for D (5 bases). Trimming removed 6 bases at V and 1 base at J, with 9 bases between. This CDR3 region has 14 residues. Germline V gene data show CDR1 as MNHEY and CDR2 as SVGAGI. CDR3 region: CASSSAGNTGELFF. The CDR3 nucleotides read TGTGCCAGCAGCTCTGCGGGGAACACCGGGGAGCTGTTTTTT.

The gene calls are TRBV5-1 and TRBJ2-5; the match to TRBD2 covers 7 bases. CDR3 length equals 13 residues. V was clipped by 0 bases and J by 5 bases; unmatched bases: 1. Per germline, CDR1 SGHRS and CDR2 YFSETQ. In DNA form, the CDR3 reads TGCGCCAGCAGCTTGGTCGGGGGGGAGACCCAGTACTTC. Its protein is CASSLVGGETQYF.

V gene TRBV7-9 combines with J gene TRBJ2-2, with 7 nucleotides matching TRBD2. The length of the CDR3 is 13 residues. The germline V gene has CDR1 SEHNR and CDR2 FQNEAQ (reference sequence). The ends lost 2 bases at V and 6 bases at J; junction bases unmatched: 0. The CDR3 DNA is TGTGCCAGCAGCTTAACTAGCGCCGGGGAGCTGTTTTTT. It encodes CASSLTSAGELFF.